A selection of T cell receptor beta chains follows, all from one sample in a study of cytomegalovirus exposure and HLA in healthy donors. Libraries were prepared by immunoSEQ multiplex PCR; TCRdb keeps only in-frame clonotypes and omits some of them. The sample carries around 150,000 clones, around 69% recorded once. The material sequenced was PBMCs. The receptor set was obtained from a man aged 60 to 69 in good health and CMV-seronegative. Each CDR3 is given with its conserved first and last residue. A D gene is named only where the DNA matches it firmly. Only part of the rows carry a size: once, few, many, or a class if the clone is expanded.

TGCGCCAGCAGCCTTGCAATGTGGACAGCCTACGAGCAGTACTTC,CASSLAMWTAYEQYF,few,TRBJ2-7,TRBV4-1,-
TGTGCCAGCAGCTTAGAGGGACAGGGCTACAATGAGCAGTTCTTC,CASSLEGQGYNEQFF,-,TRBJ2-1,TRBV7-2,TRBD1
TGTGCCAGCAGCTTGAAGGGGCCCTCCTACAATGAGCAGTTCTTC,CASSLKGPSYNEQFF,-,TRBJ2-1,TRBV7-9,-
TGCGCCAGCAGCTTAGGGACAGGTGCCTACAATGAGCAGTTCTTC,CASSLGTGAYNEQFF,-,TRBJ2-1,TRBV5-1,TRBD1
TGTGCCAGCAGCATCAGGGGGCTGGCCACTGAAGCTTTCTTT,CASSIRGLATEAFF,few,TRBJ1-1,TRBV5-4,TRBD1
TGCGCCAGCAGCGCCGGGACAGCTTTCTACGAGCAGTACTTC,CASSAGTAFYEQYF,-,TRBJ2-7,TRBV10-1,TRBD1
TGCAGCGTTGGAGGGACTAGCGGCTACAATGAGCAGTTCTTC,CSVGGTSGYNEQFF,few,TRBJ2-1,TRBV29-1,TRBD2
TGCGCCAGCAGCCAAGAGGGCCGAGATACGCAGTATTTT,CASSQEGRDTQYF,few,TRBJ2-3,TRBV4-1,-
TGTGCCAGCAGCTTATGGCGGAGAGGAGATGGCTACACCTTC,CASSLWRRGDGYTF,-,TRBJ1-2,TRBV7-2,-
TGCGCCAGCAGCTTCCGTAGCGGGGGGGCCGGCGGAGATACGCAGTATTTT,CASSFRSGGAGGDTQYF,-,TRBJ2-3,TRBV5-1,TRBD2
TGCGCCAGCAGCCCAGAGGCTATGGGCATTCAGTACTTC,CASSPEAMGIQYF,-,TRBJ2-4,TRBV10-1,-
TGCAGCGTCCGCGGACAGGGCACAGATACGCAGTATTTT,CSVRGQGTDTQYF,-,TRBJ2-3,TRBV29-1,TRBD1
TGTGCCTGGAGTTACGGGACAGCTAATGAAAAACTGTTTTTT,CAWSYGTANEKLFF,-,TRBJ1-4,TRBV30,TRBD1
TGTGCCTCAATCCCCCAGGGAAGGCGGAGGGGCTCCTACGAGCAGTACTTC,CASIPQGRRRGSYEQYF,few,TRBJ2-7,TRBV28,-
TGTGCCAGTAGTGCTGTACCACCGGGACAGACTCTTAACTATGGCTACACCTTC,CASSAVPPGQTLNYGYTF,few,TRBJ1-2,TRBV19,TRBD1
TGTGCCAGTAGTAGGCAGGGCCTCTCCTACGAGCAGTACTTC,CASSRQGLSYEQYF,once,TRBJ2-7,TRBV19,-
TGCGCCAGCAGCCAAGATTTTTCTGCGGCGGAGACCCAGTACTTC,CASSQDFSAAETQYF,-,TRBJ2-5,TRBV4-3,-
TGTGCCAGCAGTCAGGGCTCTGGAAACACCATATATTTT,CASSQGSGNTIYF,once,TRBJ1-3,TRBV2,-
TGTGCCAGCAGACCATCGATCCGAGGCGATGAGCAGTTCTTC,CASRPSIRGDEQFF,-,TRBJ2-1,TRBV7-2,-
TGTGCCAGCAGCTTAGCCCCTAGCGGAGGCACAGATACGCAGTATTTT,CASSLAPSGGTDTQYF,-,TRBJ2-3,TRBV7-2,TRBD2
TGTGCCAGCAGTCTAGGGTCGGACAGAAATCAGCCCCAGCATTTT,CASSLGSDRNQPQHF,once,TRBJ1-5,TRBV7-9,-
TGTGCCAGTTTACAGGGCCGGGAGCTGTTTTTT,CASLQGRELFF,-,TRBJ2-2,TRBV19,-
TGCGCCAGCAGTTGGGGACTAGCTTACGAGCAGTACTTC,CASSWGLAYEQYF,-,TRBJ2-7,TRBV5-1,TRBD2
TGTGCCAGCAGCCCCGGACTAGCGGAGGTGGATGAGCAGTTCTTC,CASSPGLAEVDEQFF,-,TRBJ2-1,TRBV7-2,TRBD2
TGTGCCAGCAGCACCTTTACGGGAGAGACCTACAATGAGCAGTTCTTC,CASSTFTGETYNEQFF,few,TRBJ2-1,TRBV11-2,-
TGTGCCTGGAGTTACTATCCGGGGTCTGGCGAGCAGTACTTC,CAWSYYPGSGEQYF,-,TRBJ2-7,TRBV30,-
TGTGCCAGCAGGCCCCAGGGAACCTACGAGCAGTACTTC,CASRPQGTYEQYF,-,TRBJ2-7,TRBV28,-